A single sample gave rise to the 14 T cell receptor beta chains below, sequenced in a study of regulatory T cells in long-lasting Graves disease. Time point meaning: newly diagnosed GD, antithyroid drugs for less than 3 months. From RNA extracted from PBMCs, the TCR library was made. Building of the TCR beta libraries involved iRepertoire HTBI primers and Arm-PCR of CDR3 regions. TCRdb ran MiXCR on the multiplex PCR reads and lists one entry per CDR3 protein. The repertoire holds 530,000 or so distinct CDR3 sequences, with 15% to 20% as singletons. These records were also assigned to another study, of T cells in Graves' hyperthyroidism and ophthalmopathy.

The specimen was peripheral blood mononuclear cells (PBMCs), collected at new diagnosis, from a patient treated with antithyroid drugs. The receptor set was obtained from a young man with Graves disease.

This chain uses TRBV19 with TRBJ1-1, with D possibly matching TRBD1 (5 bases). Germline V lookup: CDR1 LNHDA, CDR2 SQIVND (reference sequence). Trimming cost V 8 bases and J 3 bases, with 16 bases left between them. CDR3 size: 14 residues. CDR3 coding DNA: TGTGCCAGTTCCCACGTTGGGGGTGACACTGAAGCTTTCTTT. Translated: CASSHVGGDTEAFF.

The rearrangement joins TRBV6-5 to TRBJ1-2; D call uncertain. CDR3 length equals 13 residues. The germline CDR1 and CDR2 sequences are MNHEY and SVGAGI. Trimming cost V 0 bases and J 2 bases, with 4 bases left between them. CDR3 sequence: CASSYSENYGYTF. In nucleotides, the CDR3 is TGTGCCAGCAGTTACTCGGAAAACTATGGCTACACCTTC.

This clonotype was seen only a few times. The V call is TRBV28, the J call TRBJ2-3; 7 nucleotides align to TRBD2. The germline gives CDR1 MDHEN, CDR2 SYDVKM. CDR3 length: 16 residues. The V and J ends lost 3 bases and 3 bases, in that order; junction bases with no gene match: 9. The CDR3 DNA reads TGTGCCAGCAGTTTTAATGGGGGAGGGAGGACAGATACGCAGTATTTT. As protein: CASSFNGGGRTDTQYF.

Many counts were recorded for this clonotype. The chain joins TRBV7-2 to TRBJ2-7; weak D call: TRBD1 (6 bases). Trimming cost V 5 bases and J 3 bases, with 14 bases left between them. Looked up from germline, CDR1 is SGHTA and CDR2 is FQGNSA. The CDR3 runs 14 residues. The CDR3 bases are TGTGCCAGCAGCGGACAGACAGGCTACTACGAGCAGTACTTC. This gives the protein CASSGQTGYYEQYF.

The chain carries TRBV28 and TRBJ1-4; D might be TRBD1 (5 bases). Germline V CDR1 and CDR2: MDHEN, SYDVKM. CDR3 length: 14 residues. The V and J ends lost 7 bases and 8 bases respectively, with 17 bases between them. The DNA for the CDR3 is TGTGCCAGCACCCATATCTGGGGCGAGGAAAAACTGTTTTTT. This sequence encodes CASTHIWGEEKLFF.

V usage is TRBV5-1 and J usage is TRBJ2-5; 9 nucleotides match TRBD2. J gave up 2 bases and V 4 bases, and 9 bases lay outside the gene matches. CDR3 length: 16 amino acids. From germline, CDR1 is SGHRS and CDR2 YFSETQ. Here the CDR3 reads CASSLYLAGIQETQYF. CDR3 coding DNA: TGCGCCAGCAGCCTTTACCTAGCGGGGATACAAGAGACCCAGTACTTC. Using reference TRBV5-1 and TRBJ2-5 for the parts outside the CDR3, the full variable domain is KAGVTQTPRYLIKTRGQQVTLSCSPISGHRSVSWYQQTPGQGLQFLFEYFSETQRNKGNFPGRFSGRQFSNSRSEMNVSTLELGDSALYLCASSLYLAGIQETQYFGPGTRLLVL.

This clonotype was counted ten times or more. V and J are TRBV2 and TRBJ2-1, with D maybe TRBD1 (5 bases). Germline-derived CDR1 and CDR2 are SNHLY and FYNNEI. The V end lost 2 bases, the J end lost 3 bases, and 8 bases lay between the germline ends. CDR3 length: 14 residues. The CDR3 DNA follows: TGTGCCAGCAGTGAATGGGGCGGCTACAATGAGCAGTTCTTC. Amino acid sequence: CASSEWGGYNEQFF.

As for this clonotype: A much bigger clone sits one base away, suggesting this may be a read error. CDR3: CAWSVQYGYTF. For the CDR3, the DNA is TGTGCCTGGAGTGTACAGTATGGCTACACCTTC. The chain carries TRBV30 and TRBJ1-2; unclear D gene. The CDR3 is 11 residues long. Germline V CDR1 and CDR2: GTSNPN, SVGIG (reference sequence). V lost 0 bases, J lost 5 bases, and 4 bases lay in between.

The chain combines TRBV5-1 with TRBJ1-3, with D uncertain. Trimming shortened V by 6 bases and J by 5 bases, and 6 bases separated the two germline ends. The CDR3 consists of 11 residues. Germline assignment: CDR1 SGHRS and CDR2 YFSETQ. Here the CDR3 reads CASKDRNTIYF. DNA of the CDR3: TGCGCCAGCAAAGACCGAAACACCATATATTTT.

This clonotype showed up many times. This chain connects TRBV6-1 to TRBJ2-1; D unclear. Between the trimmed V and J ends, which lost 1 base and 10 bases, there was a span of 5 bases. The CDR3 is 11 amino acids. Germline CDR1 MNHNS, CDR2 SASEGT. The CDR3 DNA reads TGTGCCAGCAGTGAAGGACTGGAGCAGTTCTTC. Translation gives CASSEGLEQFF.

This clonotype was seen many times. The chain recombines TRBV27 with TRBJ2-7; TRBD1 matches at 7 bases. Trimming at V came to 4 bases and at J to 4 bases, leaving 10 bases not matched to a gene. Germline V gives CDR1 MNHEY, CDR2 SMNVEV (reference sequence). The CDR3 is 15 amino acids. CDR3 in amino acids: CASSSDREFRYEQYF. DNA of the CDR3: TGTGCCAGCAGTTCCGACAGGGAATTTAGGTACGAGCAGTACTTC.

This clonotype turned up a few times. This chain connects TRBV19 to TRBJ1-1; D gene ambiguous. The V gene's germline CDR1 is LNHDA and CDR2 SQIVND (reference sequence). The CDR3 sequence is 13 residues long. With 2 bases removed from V and 1 base from J, the gap between germline ends came to 5 bases. Here the CDR3 DNA reads TGTGCCAGTAGTATAAATTCGAACACTGAAGCTTTCTTT. Amino acid sequence: CASSINSNTEAFF.

This clonotype showed up many times. This rearrangement joins TRBV7-9 to TRBJ2-7; possibly TRBD1 or TRBD2 for D (6 bases each). Deletions cut 3 bases from V and 5 bases from J, with 20 bases between. Germline V gives CDR1 SEHNR, CDR2 FQNEAQ (reference sequence). The CDR3 totals 16 residues. CDR3 amino acids: CASSFHRGPIANEQYF. The CDR3 nucleotides are TGTGCCAGCAGCTTCCACCGGGGGCCAATTGCGAACGAGCAGTACTTC.

V is TRBV10-3 and J is TRBJ2-3, with 10 nucleotides matching TRBD1. J lost 3 bases, V lost 3 bases, and 9 bases had no gene match. The length of the CDR3 is 17 residues. In germline, CDR1 is ENHRY, CDR2 SYGVKD. Here the CDR3 DNA reads TGTGCCATCAGTGACTCCCCGGGACAGGGGATGACAGATACGCAGTATTTT. It yields the protein CAISDSPGQGMTDTQYF.